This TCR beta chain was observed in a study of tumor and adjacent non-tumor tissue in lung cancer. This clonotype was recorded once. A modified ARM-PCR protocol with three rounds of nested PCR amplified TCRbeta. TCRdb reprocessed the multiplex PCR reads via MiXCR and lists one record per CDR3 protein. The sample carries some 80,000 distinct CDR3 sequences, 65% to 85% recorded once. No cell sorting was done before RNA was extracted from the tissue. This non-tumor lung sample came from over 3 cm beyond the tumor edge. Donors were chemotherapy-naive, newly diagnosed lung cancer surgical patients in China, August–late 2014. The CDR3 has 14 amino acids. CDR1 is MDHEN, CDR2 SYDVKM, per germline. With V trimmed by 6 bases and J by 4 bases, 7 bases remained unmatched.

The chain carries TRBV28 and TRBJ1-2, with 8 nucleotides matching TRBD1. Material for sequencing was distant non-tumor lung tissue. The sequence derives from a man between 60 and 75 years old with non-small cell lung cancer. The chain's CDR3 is CASRKEDRGYGYTF. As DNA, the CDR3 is TGTGCCAGCAGAAAGGAAGACAGGGGCTATGGCTACACCTTC.